This passage covers 30 T cell receptor beta chains from one sample sequenced in a study of T-cell memory formation after mild COVID-19. TCRdb used MiXCR to reprocess the 5' RACE reads, holding one entry per CDR3 protein. The table includes around 250,000 distinct CDR3 sequences, approximately 9% detected once. What was sequenced was PBMCs or a T cell subset sorted from them (not recorded which). The receptors come from a young man who had mild COVID-19 (a few samples of this study predate the infection). Cell type and time point are not known.

The rearrangement links TRBV20-1 to TRBJ2-3; D may be TRBD1 or TRBD2 (5 bases each). V lost 5 bases, J lost 4 bases, and 13 bases lay in between. CDR3 length: 13 residues. Germline V gene lookup returns CDR1 DFQATT and CDR2 SNEGSKA (reference sequence). CDR3 nucleotides: TGCAGTGCTGCTTTTTGGGACGCAGATACGCAGTATTTT. This translates into CSAAFWDADTQYF.

In its sample, this clonotype was seen many times. J is TRBJ2-5 and V is TRBV6-5, with D perhaps matching TRBD1 (5 bases). V shed 5 bases and J shed 5 bases, with 12 bases lying between them. Germline CDR1 and CDR2: MNHEY and SVGAGI. This CDR3 spans 13 amino acids. Here the CDR3 reads CASSPMGLETQYF. The CDR3 DNA reads as TGTGCCAGCAGTCCCATGGGGCTTGAGACCCAGTACTTC.

The J gene is TRBJ2-3, the V gene TRBV9; D tentatively fits TRBD1 or TRBD2 (5 bases each). The CDR3 sequence is 15 residues long. Germline values: CDR1 SGDLS, CDR2 YYNGEE. V lost 3 bases, J lost 4 bases, and 15 bases lay in between. In DNA, the CDR3 is TGTGCCAGCAGCGGCCCATTGAGGGGTTCAGATACGCAGTATTTT. The encoded protein is CASSGPLRGSDTQYF.

V and J are TRBV20-1 and TRBJ1-1; D perhaps matches TRBD1 (6 bases). This CDR3 comprises 14 residues. V dropped 1 base and J dropped 0 bases, with 9 bases sitting between them. CDR1 DFQATT and CDR2 SNEGSKA come from the germline V gene (reference sequence). CDR3 loop: CSARVQGLNTEAFF. The CDR3 nucleotides are TGCAGTGCTAGAGTACAGGGACTGAACACTGAAGCTTTCTTT.

This clonotype was detected a few times. This sequence joins TRBV5-1 and TRBJ1-1; 9 nucleotides line up with TRBD1. With 0 bases clipped from V and 0 bases from J, the junction kept 0 bases outside the gene matches. CDR3 length: 15 amino acids. Germline V gives CDR1 SGHRS, CDR2 YFSETQ. Here the CDR3 DNA reads TGCGCCAGCAGCTTGGGGGACAGGGTGAACACTGAAGCTTTCTTT. The encoded protein is CASSLGDRVNTEAFF.

The chain recombines TRBV2 with TRBJ1-1, with D hard to call. CDR3 size: 14 residues. Trimming took off 10 bases at V and 1 base at J, with 16 bases between the two ends. Germline values: CDR1 SNHLY, CDR2 FYNNEI. CDR3 in amino acids: CAISDPTANTEAFF. CDR3 nucleotides: TGTGCCATTTCTGACCCAACCGCGAACACTGAAGCTTTCTTT.

This chain connects TRBV19 to TRBJ1-1; D gene ambiguous. Looked up from germline, CDR1 is LNHDA and CDR2 is SQIVND (reference sequence). This CDR3 comprises 14 residues. Trimming shortened V by 5 bases and J by 5 bases, and 15 bases separated the two germline ends. CDR3 protein: CASSQPSYGTEAFF. CDR3 DNA: TGTGCCAGTAGTCAACCTAGTTATGGGACTGAAGCTTTCTTT.

This clonotype has ten or more counts. The rearrangement uses TRBV9 and TRBJ2-3; tentatively, D is TRBD2 (5 bases). Germline CDR1 SGDLS, CDR2 YYNGEE. The CDR3 loop spans 14 amino acids. V lost 2 bases and J lost 4, with 11 bases in between. The CDR3 here is CASSVNGVSDTQYF. In nucleotides, the CDR3 is TGTGCCAGCAGCGTGAACGGGGTCTCAGATACGCAGTATTTT.

This clonotype occurred a few times. This chain joins TRBV4-2 and TRBJ1-4, with a weak D call TRBD1 (5 bases). V was shortened by 6 bases and J by 8 bases, with 22 bases between the two germline ends. Per germline, CDR1 LGHNA and CDR2 YNFKEQ. The CDR3 contains 16 residues. CDR3 sequence (DNA): TGTGCCAGCAGTCCAAACTCACAGGTTATGGGAGAAAAACTGTTTTTT. It codes for CASSPNSQVMGEKLFF.

This clonotype was detected a few times. This rearrangement joins TRBV6-1 to TRBJ2-7; TRBD1 is a possible D gene (6 bases). The V end lost 2 bases, the J end lost 0 bases, and 11 bases lay between the germline ends. CDR3 length equals 15 residues. CDR1 is MNHNS, CDR2 SASEGT, per germline. The CDR3 nucleotides read TGTGCCAGCAGTGAACAGGGGATTAGCTCCTACGAGCAGTACTTC. Its translation: CASSEQGISSYEQYF.

The V call is TRBV7-9, the J call TRBJ2-5; tentatively, D is TRBD1 (5 bases). Germline CDR1 reads SEHNR; CDR2 reads FQNEAQ (reference sequence). The V end lost 2 bases, the J end lost 4 bases, and 11 bases lay between the germline ends. The CDR3 is made up of 14 amino acids. CDR3 in amino acids: CASSLRQIPETQYF. The CDR3 DNA is TGTGCCAGCAGCTTAAGACAGATCCCAGAGACCCAGTACTTC. Full variable domain (remainder filled in from reference TRBV7-9 and TRBJ2-5): DTGVSQNPRHKITKRGQNVTFRCDPISEHNRLYWYRQTLGQGPEFLTYFQNEAQLEKSRLLSDRFSAERPKGSFSTLEIQRTEQGDSAMYLCASSLRQIPETQYFGPGTRLLVL.

At least ten counts were recorded for this clonotype. The chain carries TRBV12-3 or TRBV12-4 and TRBJ2-7; TRBD1 agrees at 10 bases. The CDR3 spans 16 residues. The V and J ends lost 6 bases and 5 bases, in that order; junction bases with no gene match: 13. The CDR3: CASRIIDRGRSNEQYF. In DNA, the CDR3 is TGTGCCAGCAGGATCATAGACAGGGGGCGGAGTAACGAGCAGTACTTC.

The sample holds a few counts of this clonotype. This chain links TRBV27 with TRBJ2-2; D is undetermined. V lost 6 bases to trimming and J lost 1 base, with 9 bases between them. Germline-derived CDR1 and CDR2 are MNHEY and SMNVEV (reference sequence). The CDR3 is 14 residues long. CDR3 bases: TGTGCCAGCAGCTCCACCAAGAACACCGGGGAGCTGTTTTTT. Protein: CASSSTKNTGELFF.

This clonotype is a singleton in its sample. A junction boundary mismatches the germline segment, possibly from a read error. The chain links TRBV7-2 to TRBJ2-5; 8 nucleotides match TRBD2. The CDR3 sequence is 13 residues long. Germline CDR1 SGHTA, CDR2 FQGNSA. The CDR3 region is CVSSWTSLETQYF. The CDR3 bases are TGTGTCAGCAGCTGGACTAGCCTGGAGACCCAGTACTTC.

This clonotype was seen at least ten times. The V call is TRBV5-4, the J call TRBJ2-7, with 11 bases that match TRBD1. Trimming cost V 4 bases and J 2 bases; bases outside gene matches: 5. The CDR3 sequence is 15 residues long. Germline CDR1 reads SGHNT; CDR2 reads YYREEE (reference sequence). CDR3 region: CASSQGTGGPYEQYF. CDR3 DNA sequence: TGTGCCAGCAGCCAAGGGACAGGGGGACCCTACGAGCAGTACTTC.

This clonotype was found many times. The chain uses TRBV5-1 and TRBJ2-2; either TRBD1 or TRBD2 may fit D (5 bases each). This CDR3 contains 14 residues. CDR1 is SGHRS and CDR2 is YFSETQ in the germline V gene. Trimming stripped 6 bases from V and 3 bases from J, with 12 bases between. CDR3 amino acids: CASTGTAYTGELFF. The CDR3 DNA is TGCGCCAGCACCGGGACCGCCTACACCGGGGAGCTGTTTTTT.

V gene TRBV4-3 combines with J gene TRBJ1-6; TRBD1 aligns across 10 bases. CDR3 length: 17 amino acids. Losses at the gene ends were 0 bases for V and 8 bases for J; bases not matched to a gene: 7. Per germline, CDR1 LGHNA and CDR2 YSLEER. The CDR3 nucleotides are TGCGCCAGCAGCCAAGATTCTCCGGGACAGGGGTATTCACCCCTCCACTTT. This sequence encodes CASSQDSPGQGYSPLHF.

The rearrangement joins TRBV4-3 to TRBJ1-2; unclear D gene. CDR1 is LGHNA and CDR2 is YSLEER in the germline V gene. The ends were cut back, 0 bases at V and 4 bases at J, with 12 bases in the middle. The CDR3 extends over 15 amino acids. The CDR3 loop is CASSQDSMGPYGYTF. CDR3 in DNA: TGCGCCAGCAGCCAAGATAGTATGGGTCCCTATGGCTACACCTTC.

The chain uses TRBV20-1 and TRBJ2-5; no clear D gene. This CDR3 region has 13 residues. V was clipped by 6 bases and J by 5 bases, with 16 bases between them. Germline values: CDR1 DFQATT, CDR2 SNEGSKA (reference sequence). CDR3 in DNA: TGCAGTGCCTCGACTGGCAGGATGGAGACCCAGTACTTC. This sequence encodes CSASTGRMETQYF.

This clonotype was found a few times. CDR3 sequence reads: CASSMDSARGETQYF. The CDR3 DNA reads as TGCGCCAGCAGCATGGACAGCGCGAGGGGAGAGACCCAGTACTTC. The chain uses TRBV5-1 and TRBJ2-5; TRBD1 might be the D (6 bases). V lost 4 bases to trimming and J lost 4 bases, with 17 bases between them. This CDR3 is built from 15 residues. From germline, CDR1 is SGHRS and CDR2 YFSETQ.

In this sample, this clonotype turned up a few times. This chain connects TRBV29-1 to TRBJ2-3; 8 bases agree with TRBD1. The CDR3 totals 14 residues. The germline V gene encodes CDR1 SQVTM and CDR2 ANQGSEA. Losses at the gene ends were 1 base for V and 5 bases for J; bases not matched to a gene: 5. CDR3 sequence: CSVEGQGLGDTQYF. The CDR3 region has the DNA TGCAGCGTTGAAGGACAGGGGCTAGGAGATACGCAGTATTTT.

This clonotype showed up just a few times. The V call is TRBV4-1, the J call TRBJ1-5; 9 bases are a match to TRBD1. Germline loops: CDR1 MGHRA, CDR2 YSYEKL. The trim removed 3 bases at V and 6 bases at J, leaving 15 bases unmatched. This CDR3 contains 18 residues. The CDR3 DNA follows: TGCGCCAGCAGCCAGCGACAGGGGGGTAATGTTTTTGGTCAGCCCCAGCATTTT. Its translation: CASSQRQGGNVFGQPQHF.

This clonotype was seen only a few times. CDR3: CASSLRPVDPPQHF. For the CDR3, the DNA is TGTGCCAGCAGTTTGAGGCCGGTCGATCCGCCCCAGCATTTT. This chain joins TRBV12-3 or TRBV12-4 and TRBJ1-5; D not resolved. The CDR3 extends over 14 amino acids. Trimming removed 3 bases at V and 9 bases at J, with 15 bases between.

The chain has TRBV6-5 and TRBJ1-1, with D possibly matching TRBD1 (5 bases). CDR1 and CDR2 from the germline V gene are MNHEY and SVGAGI. The CDR3 contains 15 residues. The ends were cut back, 5 bases at V and 1 base at J, with 14 bases in the middle. This CDR3 reads CASSRTPRPNTEAFF. DNA for the CDR3: TGTGCCAGCAGTCGGACACCCCGGCCGAACACTGAAGCTTTCTTT.

The chain uses TRBV7-3 and TRBJ2-3, with D perhaps given as TRBD1 or TRBD2 (6 bases each). Germline V lookup: CDR1 SGHTA, CDR2 FQGTGA. V was trimmed by 7 bases and J by 4 bases, leaving 12 bases between them. The CDR3 consists of 13 residues. The CDR3 region has the DNA TGTGCCAGCACCCTGGAGGGGGCAGATACGCAGTATTTT. This gives the protein CASTLEGADTQYF.

This clonotype was recorded a few times. V gene TRBV4-1 combines with J gene TRBJ2-7; 13 nucleotides line up with TRBD2. The CDR3 is made up of 15 amino acids. In germline, CDR1 is MGHRA, CDR2 YSYEKL. V shed 3 bases, J shed 6 bases, and the junction held 5 bases outside the gene matches. CDR3 coding DNA: TGCGCCAGCAGCCACCTGGGACTAGCGGGGACCGAGCAGTACGTC. Protein: CASSHLGLAGTEQYV.

This clonotype showed up just a few times. The chain carries TRBV7-2 and TRBJ2-7; 12 positions match TRBD2. CDR3 length: 17 amino acids. Germline CDR1 and CDR2: SGHTA and FQGNSA. V trimming: 5 bases; J trimming: 5 bases; junction bases outside the gene matches: 13. CDR3 sequence reads: CASSRPLGLAGNDEQYF. CDR3 coding DNA: TGTGCCAGCAGCCGACCCCTCGGACTAGCGGGGAACGACGAGCAGTACTTC.

The genes are TRBV5-1 and TRBJ2-1, with D uncertain. In germline, CDR1 is SGHRS, CDR2 YFSETQ. The CDR3 spans 15 residues. Trimming left V 4 bases short and J 0 bases short, with 11 bases between. The CDR3 sequence is CASSSADSSYNEQFF. The CDR3 nucleotides read TGCGCCAGCAGCAGCGCAGACTCCTCCTACAATGAGCAGTTCTTC.

This clonotype was counted many times. The V call is TRBV7-2, the J call TRBJ2-1; 7 bases map to TRBD1. With 4 bases clipped from V and 2 bases from J, the junction kept 2 bases outside the gene matches. CDR1 SGHTA and CDR2 FQGNSA come from the germline V gene. The CDR3 has 14 amino acids. In nucleotides, the CDR3 is TGTGCCAGCAGCTACGGGACAGCCTACAATGAGCAGTTCTTC. It is translated as CASSYGTAYNEQFF.

This clonotype was seen many times. This chain connects TRBV6-5 to TRBJ2-1; D gene ambiguous. Germline V CDR1 and CDR2: MNHEY, SVGAGI. V was pared by 8 bases and J by 4 bases, with 3 bases between. The CDR3 has 10 residues. The CDR3 reads CASGYNEQFF. The CDR3 DNA is TGTGCCAGCGGATACAATGAGCAGTTCTTC.